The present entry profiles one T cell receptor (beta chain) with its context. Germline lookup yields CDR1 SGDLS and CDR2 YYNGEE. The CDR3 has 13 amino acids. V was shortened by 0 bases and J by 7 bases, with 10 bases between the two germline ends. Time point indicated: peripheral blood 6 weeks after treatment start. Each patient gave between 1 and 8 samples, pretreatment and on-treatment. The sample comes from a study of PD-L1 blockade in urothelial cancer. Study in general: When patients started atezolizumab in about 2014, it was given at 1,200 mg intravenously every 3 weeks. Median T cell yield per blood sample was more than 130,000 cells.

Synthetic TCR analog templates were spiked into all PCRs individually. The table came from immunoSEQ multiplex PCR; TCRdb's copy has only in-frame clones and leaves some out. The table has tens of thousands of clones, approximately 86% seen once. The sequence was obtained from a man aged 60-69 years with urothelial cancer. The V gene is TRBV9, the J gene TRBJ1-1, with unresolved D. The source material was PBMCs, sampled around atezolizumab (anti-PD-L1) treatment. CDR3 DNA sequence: TGTGCCAGCAGCGTAGGACGTAACTATGAAGCTTTCTTT. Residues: CASSVGRNYEAFF.